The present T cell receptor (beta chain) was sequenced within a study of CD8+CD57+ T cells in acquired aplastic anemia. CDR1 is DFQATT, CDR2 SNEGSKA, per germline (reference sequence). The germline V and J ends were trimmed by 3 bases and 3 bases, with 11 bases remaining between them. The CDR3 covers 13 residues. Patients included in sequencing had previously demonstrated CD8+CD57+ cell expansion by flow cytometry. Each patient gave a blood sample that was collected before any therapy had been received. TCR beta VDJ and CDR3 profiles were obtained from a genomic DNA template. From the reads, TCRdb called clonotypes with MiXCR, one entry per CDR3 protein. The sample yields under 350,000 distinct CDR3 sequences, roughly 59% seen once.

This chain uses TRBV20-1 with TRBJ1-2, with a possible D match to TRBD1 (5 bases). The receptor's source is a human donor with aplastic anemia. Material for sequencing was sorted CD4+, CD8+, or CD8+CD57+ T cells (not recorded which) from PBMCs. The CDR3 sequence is CSASGQGHYGYTF. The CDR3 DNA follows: TGCAGTGCTAGCGGGCAGGGACACTATGGCTACACCTTC.